The 19 T cell receptor beta chains presented below share a single source sample, sequenced in a study of blood T cell repertoires in COVID-19. Assay used: immunoSEQ multiplex PCR; TCRdb lists only in-frame clones, some missing. Of 140,000 to 150,000 clones listed, roughly 78% are singletons. Sequencing used peripheral blood. Receptors were obtained from a human donor with acute or convalescent COVID-19. The donor label of this sample is uncertain.

The rearrangement uses TRBV5-1 and TRBJ1-3; 9 bases are a match to TRBD1. The CDR3 runs 17 residues. Germline V gene data show CDR1 as SGHRS and CDR2 as YFSETQ. V dropped 4 bases and J dropped 0; count of bases not matched to a gene: 8. DNA for the CDR3: TGCGCCAGCAGCCGAGGACAGGGGAAGAACTCTGGAAACACCATATATTTT. Translating gives CASSRGQGKNSGNTIYF.

This clone was counted ten times or more. V and J are TRBV9 and TRBJ2-3, with D possibly TRBD2 on 6 matching bases. Germline assignment: CDR1 SGDLS and CDR2 YYNGEE. Between the trimmed V and J ends, which lost 3 bases and 3 bases, there was a span of 11 bases. This CDR3 comprises 14 residues. The CDR3 region is CASSGGEGTDTQYF. The CDR3 bases are TGTGCCAGCAGCGGGGGGGAAGGAACAGATACGCAGTATTTT.

There are a few counts of this clone. The chain joins TRBV5-1 to TRBJ2-5; 7 bases align to TRBD1. From germline, CDR1 is SGHRS and CDR2 YFSETQ. CDR3 size: 15 residues. V dropped 0 bases and J dropped 0; count of bases not matched to a gene: 2. Here the CDR3 DNA reads TGCGCCAGCAGCTTGGACAGGGGTTACCAAGAGACCCAGTACTTC. Amino acids: CASSLDRGYQETQYF.

The V gene is TRBV9, the J gene TRBJ2-3, with D possibly matching TRBD1 (5 bases). The ends were cut back, 6 bases at V and 2 bases at J, with 16 bases in the middle. The length of the CDR3 is 15 residues. Germline V lookup: CDR1 SGDLS, CDR2 YYNGEE. The CDR3 DNA follows: TGTGCCAGCAACAGAGACAGTCCCTTCACAGATACGCAGTATTTT. This encodes CASNRDSPFTDTQYF.

This sequence joins TRBV6-2 or TRBV6-3 and TRBJ2-1; TRBD1 matches at 7 bases. The germline V gene has CDR1 MNHEY and CDR2 SVGEGT. The CDR3 runs to 16 residues. J was trimmed by 4 bases and V by 5 bases; bases with no gene match: 11. CDR3 sequence: CASSIGTAVPYNEQFF. CDR3 in DNA: TGTGCCAGCAGTATAGGGACAGCAGTACCATACAATGAGCAGTTCTTC.

This clone was seen only once. CDR3 amino acids: CASSSPRGDGYTF. Here the CDR3 DNA reads TGTGCCAGCAGCTCTCCCCGGGGGGATGGCTACACCTTC. The chain is built from TRBV28 and TRBJ1-2, with D possibly matching TRBD1 (5 bases). V gave up 6 bases and J gave up 6 bases, with 14 bases separating them. Germline loops: CDR1 MDHEN, CDR2 SYDVKM. This CDR3 has 13 amino acids.

The rearrangement uses TRBV5-4 and TRBJ2-2; D might be TRBD1 (5 bases). The CDR3 runs to 15 residues. Germline V lookup: CDR1 SGHNT, CDR2 YYREEE (reference sequence). Trimming took 4 bases from V and 4 from J, leaving 14 bases between them. This CDR3 reads CASSPGVGLTGELFF. The CDR3 coding sequence is TGTGCCAGCAGCCCCGGTGTGGGGCTCACCGGGGAGCTGTTTTTT.

The chain uses TRBV11-2 and TRBJ1-5; TRBD1 might be the D (5 bases). Trimming pared 0 bases from V and 3 bases from J, leaving 12 bases between. The CDR3 spans 16 residues. Germline V gene data show CDR1 as SGHAT and CDR2 as FQNNGV. The CDR3 sequence is CASSLDSPGNNQPQHF. CDR3 bases: TGTGCCAGCAGCTTAGATAGTCCAGGGAACAATCAGCCCCAGCATTTT.

The V gene is TRBV3-1 (or the pseudogene TRBV3-2), the J gene TRBJ1-1, with a possible D match to TRBD1 (6 bases). CDR3 length: 15 amino acids. Trimming took 4 bases from V and 4 from J, leaving 16 bases between them. CDR1 is LGHDT, CDR2 YNNKEL, per germline (reference sequence). CDR3 DNA sequence: TGTGCCAGCAGCCGAAGCACAGGGTCCAGCACTGAAGCTTTCTTT. Translated: CASSRSTGSSTEAFF.

The J gene is TRBJ2-1, the V gene TRBV6-5, with D uncertain. Germline V gene sequence: CDR1 MNHEY, CDR2 SVGAGI. The V gene lost 5 bases and the J gene lost 7 bases, with 6 bases spanning the gap. The CDR3 spans 11 residues. The CDR3 sequence is CASSQRNEQFF. CDR3 nucleotide sequence: TGTGCCAGCAGTCAGAGGAATGAGCAGTTCTTC.

The chain employs TRBV10-3 and TRBJ2-5, with no clear D. V lost 5 bases and J 0 bases, leaving 7 bases between the germline ends. The CDR3 extends over 13 amino acids. In germline, CDR1 is ENHRY, CDR2 SYGVKD. CDR3 in amino acids: CAISTAYQETQYF. Here the CDR3 DNA reads TGTGCCATCAGTACCGCGTACCAAGAGACCCAGTACTTC.

The chain uses TRBV5-1 and TRBJ1-4; 8 bases fit TRBD1. Germline CDR1 reads SGHRS; CDR2 reads YFSETQ. This CDR3 is built from 14 residues. The trim removed 4 bases at V and 7 bases at J, leaving 6 bases unmatched. Written as DNA, the CDR3 is TGCGCCAGCAGCCAACAGGGGGTTGGTGAAAAACTGTTTTTT. Its translation is CASSQQGVGEKLFF. Complete variable domain (other parts from reference TRBV5-1 and TRBJ1-4): KAGVTQTPRYLIKTRGQQVTLSCSPISGHRSVSWYQQTPGQGLQFLFEYFSETQRNKGNFPGRFSGRQFSNSRSEMNVSTLELGDSALYLCASSQQGVGEKLFFGSGTQLSVL.

The chain uses TRBV5-5 and TRBJ1-2; TRBD1 agrees at 10 bases. After removal of 3 bases from V and 3 bases from J, the junction contained 5 bases not matched to a gene. This CDR3 comprises 15 residues. In germline, CDR1 is SGHKS, CDR2 YYEKEE (reference sequence). Written as DNA, the CDR3 is TGTGCCAGCAGCTCGGTGGGGACAGGGGACTATGGCTACACCTTC. Its translation: CASSSVGTGDYGYTF.

This clone was observed a handful of times. This chain links TRBV9 with TRBJ1-2; no clear D. The CDR3 is 13 amino acids. The ends were cut back, 2 bases at V and 8 bases at J, with 13 bases in the middle. Looked up from germline, CDR1 is SGDLS and CDR2 is YYNGEE. The CDR3 coding sequence is TGTGCCAGCAGCGTTGAGGCCCTCTTCGGCTACACCTTC. This sequence encodes CASSVEALFGYTF.

The V gene is TRBV20-1, the J gene TRBJ2-7; 8 nucleotides line up with TRBD1. The junction had 9 bases not matched to a gene; V was cut back by 3 bases and J by 2 bases. Germline CDR1 is DFQATT and CDR2 is SNEGSKA (reference sequence). The length of the CDR3 is 15 residues. The CDR3: CSASVLRTGPYEQYF. The CDR3 nucleotides read TGCAGTGCTAGTGTGCTGAGGACAGGGCCCTACGAGCAGTACTTC.

The chain links TRBV2 to TRBJ2-1, with 9 bases fitting TRBD1. The CDR3 totals 14 residues. V shed 6 bases, J shed 10 bases, and the junction held 10 bases outside the gene matches. The germline CDR1 and CDR2 sequences are SNHLY and FYNNEI. CDR3 loop: CASSGLDRGGEQFF. The CDR3 nucleotides are TGTGCCAGCAGCGGACTGGACAGGGGAGGCGAGCAGTTCTTC.

The chain links TRBV7-8 to TRBJ2-6; a possible D gene is TRBD2 (5 bases). CDR1 is SGHVS, CDR2 FQNEAQ, per germline. The CDR3 runs 14 residues. V was pared by 5 bases and J by 4 bases, with 9 bases between. CDR3 coding DNA: TGTGCCAGCAGCCGCCCGGGGGGGGCCAACGTCCTGACTTTC. Its translation: CASSRPGGANVLTF.

V and J are TRBV19 and TRBJ1-5; 8 positions match TRBD1. The CDR3 consists of 13 residues. Germline V CDR1 and CDR2: LNHDA, SQIVND (reference sequence). V was clipped by 6 bases and J by 9 bases; unmatched bases: 7. The CDR3 loop is CASSDRGEGPQHF. The DNA for the CDR3 is TGTGCCAGTAGCGACAGGGGAGAGGGGCCCCAGCATTTT.

This clone was seen ten or more times. In nucleotides, the CDR3 is TGTGCCAGCAGCTTGCGGGAATATGACGACGGCTCCTATAATTCACCCCTCCACTTT. Amino acid sequence: CASSLREYDDGSYNSPLHF. The chain combines TRBV5-5 with TRBJ1-6; no reliable D call. CDR1 is SGHKS, CDR2 YYEKEE, per germline (reference sequence). The CDR3 is made up of 19 amino acids. V was shortened by 1 base and J by 0 bases, with 17 bases between the two germline ends.